The 23 T cell receptor beta chains in this list originate from one sample, sequenced in a study of CD8+ T cells in alopecia areata. cDNA reverse transcribed from extracted RNA served as the sequencing template. Here immunoSEQ multiplex PCR was the method, and the copy in TCRdb shows in-frame clones only, minus some. This sample has about 76,000 clones, with about 71% found just once. Treatment noted: oral pan-JAK inhibitor, 5-10 mg twice daily. The specimen comprised CD8+ T cells sorted from blood, sampled at week 24, from a patient treated with tofacitinib. All receptors come from a human donor with alopecia areata.

The genes are TRBV6-5 and TRBJ2-2; 7 nucleotides line up with TRBD1. The CDR3 runs to 16 residues. V shed 1 base, J shed 4 bases, and the junction held 6 bases outside the gene matches. CDR1 is MNHEY, CDR2 SVGAGI, per germline. CDR3 amino acids: CASSYYRGGVTGELFF. The CDR3, as DNA: TGTGCCAGCAGTTACTATCGAGGGGGCGTCACCGGGGAGCTGTTTTTT.

The chain is built from TRBV2 and TRBJ2-7, with D unclear. V shed 5 bases and J shed 0 bases, with 11 bases lying between them. The germline CDR1 and CDR2 sequences are SNHLY and FYNNEI. The CDR3 runs 14 residues. CDR3: CASSKQMSSYEQYF. Here the CDR3 DNA reads TGTGCCAGCAGTAAACAGATGAGCTCCTACGAGCAGTACTTC.

The chain couples TRBV19 to TRBJ2-7; D might be TRBD1 (5 bases). From germline, CDR1 is LNHDA and CDR2 SQIVND (reference sequence). The CDR3 loop spans 14 amino acids. V shed 4 bases and J shed 3 bases, with 13 bases lying between them. The CDR3 region has the DNA TGTGCCAGTAGTAGCAAACAGGCCCGCTACGAGCAGTACTTC. Protein product: CASSSKQARYEQYF. The variable domain in full, with the rest retrieved from reference TRBV19 and TRBJ2-7, is DGGITQSPKYLFRKEGQNVTLSCEQNLNHDAMYWYRQDPGQGLRLIYYSQIVNDFQKGDIAEGYSVSREKKESFPLTVTSAQKNPTAFYLCASSSKQARYEQYFGPGTRLTVT.

This clone was picked up a small number of times. The rearrangement uses TRBV29-1 and TRBJ2-2; the D is unclear. Germline-derived CDR1 and CDR2 are SQVTM and ANQGSEA. Trimming took 7 bases from V and 0 from J, leaving 6 bases between them. The CDR3 contains 12 residues. This CDR3 reads CSARANTGELFF. The CDR3 DNA reads TGCAGCGCCAGAGCGAACACCGGGGAGCTGTTTTTT.

The rearrangement joins TRBV7-9 to TRBJ2-1; possibly TRBD2 for D (6 bases). The germline V gene has CDR1 SEHNR and CDR2 FQNEAQ (reference sequence). V lost 1 base to trimming and J lost 3 bases, with 10 bases between them. The CDR3 extends over 15 amino acids. Written as DNA, the CDR3 is TGTGCCAGCAGCTTAGTCGGGACTCACTACAATGAGCAGTTCTTC. Protein: CASSLVGTHYNEQFF.

The chain links TRBV5-1 to TRBJ2-7, with D possibly TRBD2 on 5 matching bases. The CDR3 loop spans 14 amino acids. Germline V gives CDR1 SGHRS, CDR2 YFSETQ. The V gene lost 0 bases and the J gene lost 5 bases, with 12 bases spanning the gap. Here the CDR3 DNA reads TGCGCCAGCAGCTTGGTCGGGGTGTCCAACGAGCAGTACTTC. Protein sequence: CASSLVGVSNEQYF.

The chain recombines TRBV5-1 with TRBJ2-5, with 9 bases fitting TRBD1. The J segment lost 4 bases and the V segment lost 0 bases, leaving 4 bases of the junction unmatched. The CDR3 totals 15 residues. The germline V gene encodes CDR1 SGHRS and CDR2 YFSETQ. CDR3 sequence (DNA): TGCGCCAGCAGCTTGGTACAGGGGGCGCGAGAGACCCAGTACTTC. This gives the protein CASSLVQGARETQYF.

The chain employs TRBV27 and TRBJ2-1; D gene unclear. Germline values: CDR1 MNHEY, CDR2 SMNVEV (reference sequence). The CDR3 contains 15 residues. The V gene lost 6 bases and the J gene lost 8 bases, with 20 bases spanning the gap. CDR3 nucleotide sequence: TGTGCCAGCAGCCCCGGTGCCGACCCTATCGATGAGCAGTTCTTC. It is translated as CASSPGADPIDEQFF.

This clone appeared a single time. Written as DNA, the CDR3 is TGTGCCAGCAGCACTCTACCGGGACTAGTAGATGAGCAGTTCTTC. Its protein product is CASSTLPGLVDEQFF. The chain joins TRBV7-8 to TRBJ2-1; 8 nucleotides agree with TRBD2. The V gene's germline CDR1 is SGHVS and CDR2 FQNEAQ. This CDR3 is 15 amino acids long. After removal of 5 bases from V and 8 bases from J, the junction contained 11 bases not matched to a gene.

This clone has a handful of counts. The chain combines TRBV2 with TRBJ2-7; D possibly corresponds to TRBD2 (6 bases). The germline gives CDR1 SNHLY, CDR2 FYNNEI. This CDR3 is built from 15 residues. Between the trimmed V and J ends, which lost 7 bases and 3 bases, there was a span of 19 bases. CDR3 protein: CASNGRGGEDYEQYF. CDR3 nucleotide sequence: TGTGCCAGCAATGGGCGCGGAGGGGAGGACTACGAGCAGTACTTC.

The gene calls are TRBV6-6 and TRBJ2-7; D might be TRBD1 (5 bases). The ends were cut back, 2 bases at V and 0 bases at J, with 8 bases in the middle. The CDR3 covers 14 residues. Germline V gene lookup returns CDR1 MNHNY and CDR2 SVGAGI (reference sequence). CDR3 region: CASSYLDSSYEQYF. DNA of the CDR3: TGTGCCAGCAGTTACCTCGACAGCTCCTACGAGCAGTACTTC.

About this clone itself: The sample holds other DNA sequences that translate to the same CDR3. The chain uses TRBV19 and TRBJ1-1, with no clear D. With 3 bases removed from V and 4 bases from J, the gap between germline ends came to 3 bases. CDR3 size: 11 residues. Per germline, CDR1 LNHDA and CDR2 SQIVND (reference sequence). CDR3 DNA: TGTGCCAGTAGTATCCTCACTGAAGCTTTCTTT. It encodes CASSILTEAFF.

This clone turned up a few times. The J gene is TRBJ2-7, the V gene TRBV27; TRBD1 is a possible D gene (6 bases). The CDR3 loop spans 13 amino acids. The ends were cut back, 3 bases at V and 4 bases at J, with 10 bases in the middle. Germline loops: CDR1 MNHEY, CDR2 SMNVEV (reference sequence). CDR3 residues: CASSLGAEYEQYF. CDR3 sequence (DNA): TGTGCCAGCAGTTTGGGGGCAGAGTACGAGCAGTACTTC.

This clone was seen more than once but under ten times. This chain uses TRBV4-1 with TRBJ2-7; D is possibly TRBD1 or TRBD2 (7 bases each). V lost 4 bases, J lost 4 bases, and 17 bases lay in between. The CDR3 is 15 residues long. Germline assignment: CDR1 MGHRA and CDR2 YSYEKL. Written as DNA, the CDR3 is TGCGCCAGCAGCCCTGGACCAGGGGGGGGATACGAGCAGTACTTC. This encodes CASSPGPGGGYEQYF.

This chain joins TRBV9 and TRBJ2-1, with TRBD2 identical over 8 bases. Germline V gene sequence: CDR1 SGDLS, CDR2 YYNGEE. The J segment lost 5 bases and the V segment lost 0 bases, leaving 7 bases of the junction unmatched. This CDR3 has 16 residues. Written as DNA, the CDR3 is TGTGCCAGCAGCGTAGTAAGTAGCGGGGCCAACAATGAGCAGTTCTTC. Protein product: CASSVVSSGANNEQFF.

V gene TRBV5-5 combines with J gene TRBJ2-7; possible D gene TRBD2, 6 bases. Germline assignment: CDR1 SGHKS and CDR2 YYEKEE (reference sequence). The CDR3 extends over 15 amino acids. V lost 0 bases to trimming and J lost 0 bases, with 10 bases between them. CDR3: CASSLDSGNSYEQYF. As DNA, the CDR3 is TGTGCCAGCAGCTTGGATAGCGGCAACTCCTACGAGCAGTACTTC.

This clone has just a few counts. This chain joins TRBV7-9 and TRBJ2-3; TRBD1 is a possible D gene (5 bases). Germline CDR1 SEHNR, CDR2 FQNEAQ (reference sequence). V lost 5 bases and J lost 2, with 11 bases in between. The CDR3 covers 14 residues. The CDR3 DNA is TGTGCCAGCAGCCCGGAACAGGCCACAGATACGCAGTATTTT. Amino acid sequence: CASSPEQATDTQYF.

The chain has TRBV28 and TRBJ2-1; D is perhaps TRBD1 (6 bases). Deletions cut 5 bases from V and 0 bases from J, with 17 bases between. The length of the CDR3 is 17 residues. CDR1 MDHEN and CDR2 SYDVKM come from the germline V gene. CDR3 sequence reads: CASSHNRQEASYNEQFF. The CDR3 region has the DNA TGTGCCAGCAGTCACAACCGACAGGAAGCCTCCTACAATGAGCAGTTCTTC.

In its sample, this clone was seen once. The chain is built from TRBV13 and TRBJ1-1; TRBD1 is a possible D gene (6 bases). This CDR3 has 14 residues. Trimming pared 5 bases from V and 0 bases from J, leaving 10 bases between. Germline loops: CDR1 PRHDT, CDR2 FYEKMQ (reference sequence). The CDR3: CASSGQGMNTEAFF. CDR3 DNA: TGTGCCAGCAGCGGCCAGGGGATGAACACTGAAGCTTTCTTT.

CDR3 protein: CASKADSYEQYF. In DNA, the CDR3 is TGCGCCAGCAAGGCAGATTCCTACGAGCAGTACTTC. The V gene is TRBV5-1, the J gene TRBJ2-7; D is uncertain. The germline V gene has CDR1 SGHRS and CDR2 YFSETQ. Trimming cost V 6 bases and J 1 base, with 8 bases left between them. CDR3 length: 12 residues.

The DNA of the CDR3 is TGTGCCAGCAGTTTAGGAGGGAATAGCAATCAGCCCCAGCATTTT. Translation gives CASSLGGNSNQPQHF. The J gene is TRBJ1-5, the V gene TRBV28; D gene unclear. The CDR3 sequence is 15 residues long. V was shortened by 2 bases and J by 0 bases, with 8 bases between the two germline ends. Germline V gene lookup returns CDR1 MDHEN and CDR2 SYDVKM.

This clone came up once. The chain joins TRBV5-1 to TRBJ2-3; a weak D match, TRBD1 (5 bases). CDR3 length: 16 amino acids. V lost 2 bases and J lost 0, with 13 bases in between. Germline CDR1 is SGHRS and CDR2 is YFSETQ. This CDR3 reads CASSFEQARSTDTQYF. CDR3 in DNA: TGCGCCAGCAGCTTTGAACAGGCTAGAAGCACAGATACGCAGTATTTT.

This clone is labeled as medium-sized. CDR3 nucleotides: TGTGCCAGCAGTTTATTCGGGACAGGGACTGGAAACACCATATATTTT. This encodes CASSLFGTGTGNTIYF. This chain uses TRBV28 with TRBJ1-3; TRBD1 matches at 9 bases. The CDR3 totals 16 residues. The germline CDR1 and CDR2 sequences are MDHEN and SYDVKM. J was trimmed by 2 bases and V by 1 base; bases with no gene match: 3.